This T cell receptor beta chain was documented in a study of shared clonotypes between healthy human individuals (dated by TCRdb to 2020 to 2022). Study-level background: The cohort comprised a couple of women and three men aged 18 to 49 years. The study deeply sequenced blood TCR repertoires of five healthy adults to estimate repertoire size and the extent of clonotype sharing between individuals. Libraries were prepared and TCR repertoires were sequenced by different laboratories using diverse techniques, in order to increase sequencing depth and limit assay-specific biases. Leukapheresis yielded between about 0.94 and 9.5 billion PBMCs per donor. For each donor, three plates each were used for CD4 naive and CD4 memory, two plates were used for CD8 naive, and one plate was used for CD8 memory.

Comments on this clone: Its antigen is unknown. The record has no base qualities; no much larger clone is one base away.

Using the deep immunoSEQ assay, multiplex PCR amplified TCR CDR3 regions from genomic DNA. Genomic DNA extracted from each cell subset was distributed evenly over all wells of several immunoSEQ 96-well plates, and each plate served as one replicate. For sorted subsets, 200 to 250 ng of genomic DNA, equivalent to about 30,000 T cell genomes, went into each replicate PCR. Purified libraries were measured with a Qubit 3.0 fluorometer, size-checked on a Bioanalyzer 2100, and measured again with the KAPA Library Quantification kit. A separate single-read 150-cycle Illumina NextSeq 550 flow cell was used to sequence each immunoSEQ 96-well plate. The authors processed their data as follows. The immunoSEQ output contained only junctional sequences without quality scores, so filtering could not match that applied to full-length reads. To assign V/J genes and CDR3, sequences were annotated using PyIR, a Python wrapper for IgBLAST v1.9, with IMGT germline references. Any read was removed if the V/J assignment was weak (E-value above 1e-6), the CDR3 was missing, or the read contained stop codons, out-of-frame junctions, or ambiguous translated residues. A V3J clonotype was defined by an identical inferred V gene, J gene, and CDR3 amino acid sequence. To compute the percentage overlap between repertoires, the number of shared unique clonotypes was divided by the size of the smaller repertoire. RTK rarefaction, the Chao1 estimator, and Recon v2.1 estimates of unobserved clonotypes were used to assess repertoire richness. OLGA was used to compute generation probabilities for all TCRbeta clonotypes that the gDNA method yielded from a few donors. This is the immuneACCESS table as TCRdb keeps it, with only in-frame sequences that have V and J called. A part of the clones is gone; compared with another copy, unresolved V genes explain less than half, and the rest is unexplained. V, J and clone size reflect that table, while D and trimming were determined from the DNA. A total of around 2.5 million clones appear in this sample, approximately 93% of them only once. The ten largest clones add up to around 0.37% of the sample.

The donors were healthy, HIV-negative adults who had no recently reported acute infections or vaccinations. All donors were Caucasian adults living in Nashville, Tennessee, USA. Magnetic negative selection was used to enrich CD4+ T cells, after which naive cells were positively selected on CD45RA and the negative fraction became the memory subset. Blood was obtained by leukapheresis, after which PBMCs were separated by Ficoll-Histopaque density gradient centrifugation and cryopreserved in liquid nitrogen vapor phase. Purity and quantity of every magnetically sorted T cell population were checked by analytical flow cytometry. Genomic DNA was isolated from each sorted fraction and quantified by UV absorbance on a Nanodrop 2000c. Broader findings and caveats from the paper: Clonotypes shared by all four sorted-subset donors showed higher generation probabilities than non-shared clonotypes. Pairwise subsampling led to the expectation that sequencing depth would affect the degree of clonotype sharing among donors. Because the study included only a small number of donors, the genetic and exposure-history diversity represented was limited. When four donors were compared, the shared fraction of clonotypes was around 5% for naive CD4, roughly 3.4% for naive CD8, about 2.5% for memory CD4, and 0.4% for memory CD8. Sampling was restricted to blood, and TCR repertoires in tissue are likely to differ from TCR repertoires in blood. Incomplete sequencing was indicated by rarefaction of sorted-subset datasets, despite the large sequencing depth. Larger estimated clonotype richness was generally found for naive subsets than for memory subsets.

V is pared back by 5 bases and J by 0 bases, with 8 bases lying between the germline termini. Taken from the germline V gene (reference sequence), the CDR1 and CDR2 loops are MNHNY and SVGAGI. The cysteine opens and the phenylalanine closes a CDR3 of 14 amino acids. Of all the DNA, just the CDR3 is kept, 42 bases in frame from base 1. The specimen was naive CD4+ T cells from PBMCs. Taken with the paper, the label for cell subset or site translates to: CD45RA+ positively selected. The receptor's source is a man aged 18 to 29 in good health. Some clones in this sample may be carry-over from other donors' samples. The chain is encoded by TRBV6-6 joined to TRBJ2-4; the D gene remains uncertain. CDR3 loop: CASSISLAKNIQYF. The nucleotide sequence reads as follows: TGTGCCAGCAGTATATCTTTAGCCAAAAACATTCAGTACTTC.